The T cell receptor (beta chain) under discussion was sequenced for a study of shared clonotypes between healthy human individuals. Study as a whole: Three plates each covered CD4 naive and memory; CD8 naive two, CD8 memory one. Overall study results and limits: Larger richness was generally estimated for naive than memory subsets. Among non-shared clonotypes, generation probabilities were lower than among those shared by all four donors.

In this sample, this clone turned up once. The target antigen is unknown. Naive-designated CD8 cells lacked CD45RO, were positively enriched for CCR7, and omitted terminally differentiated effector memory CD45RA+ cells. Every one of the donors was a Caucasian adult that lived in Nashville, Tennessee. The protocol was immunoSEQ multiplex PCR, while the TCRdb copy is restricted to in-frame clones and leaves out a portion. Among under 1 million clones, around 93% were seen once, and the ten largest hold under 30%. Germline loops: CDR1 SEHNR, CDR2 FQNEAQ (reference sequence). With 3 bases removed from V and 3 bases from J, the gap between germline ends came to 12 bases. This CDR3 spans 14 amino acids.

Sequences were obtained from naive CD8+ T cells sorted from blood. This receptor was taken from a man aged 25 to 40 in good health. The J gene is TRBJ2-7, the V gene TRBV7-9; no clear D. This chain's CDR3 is CASSLGNSRYEQYF. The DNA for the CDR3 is TGTGCCAGCAGCTTGGGTAACAGCCGCTACGAGCAGTACTTC.